A selection of T cell receptor beta chains follows, all from one sample in a study of T cells in Graves' hyperthyroidism and ophthalmopathy. A single record per CDR3 protein comes from TCRdb applying MiXCR to the multiplex PCR reads. The sample contains about 380,000 distinct CDR3 sequences, under 20% of which appear only once. Sequenced input: blood. Every receptor here comes from a man between 18 and 29 years old with Graves' ophthalmopathy. CDR3s include the opening cysteine and the closing phenylalanine or tryptophan. A D gene is named only where the DNA matches it firmly. Some rows mark clone size as missing; the rest say once, few, many or name a class of expanded clone.

>TRBV4-1|TRBJ1-4|.|once
TGCGCCAGCAGCCAAGCGCAGGGAGCAACTAATGAAAAACTGTTTTTT
CASSQAQGATNEKLFF
>TRBV7-9|TRBJ1-1|.|many
TGCGCCAGCAGCTTGGGGCCACCGAACACTGAAGCTTTCTTT
CASSLGPPNTEAFF
>TRBV30|TRBJ2-5|TRBD1|.
TGTGCCTGGAGCAACCGGGACAGGGTCTTGGAGACCCAGTACTTC
CAWSNRDRVLETQYF
>TRBV14|TRBJ1-2|.|many
TGTGCCAGCAGCCAAGAAGCCGGCCCGTTAGACTATGGCTACACCTTC
CASSQEAGPLDYGYTF
>TRBV10-3|TRBJ1-2|TRBD1|.
TGTGCCATCAGAGGACAGGAGACCTATGGCTACACCTTC
CAIRGQETYGYTF
>TRBV6-1|TRBJ1-3|.|few
TGTGCCAGCAGGGCTGGGGGGTTAAGAAACACCATATATTTT
CASRAGGLRNTIYF
>TRBV6-1|TRBJ2-2|TRBD2|.
TGTGCCAGCAGTCCGTATAGCGGGGGCACCGGGGAGCTGTTTTTT
CASSPYSGGTGELFF
>TRBV27|TRBJ1-1|.|many
TGTGCCAGCAGTTTAACGTTGGCAGGGGCCGGAGCTGAAGCTTTCTTT
CASSLTLAGAGAEAFF
>TRBV20-1|TRBJ1-2|.|.
TGCAGTGCTCCTGACAGAGGAGGCTACACCTTC
CSAPDRGGYTF
>TRBV7-2|TRBJ1-2|TRBD1|.
TGTGCCAGCAGCTTAAAGGGGGCTGAGGCGCGGGTAGGCTACACCTTC
CASSLKGAEARVGYTF
>TRBV19|TRBJ2-3|TRBD2|.
TGTGCCAGTAGTATGACTAGCGCAGGTACAGATACGCAGTATTTT
CASSMTSAGTDTQYF
>TRBV18|TRBJ1-4|TRBD1|.
TGTGCCAGCTCACCACCGGGACAGGGGATTAATGAAAAACTGTTTTTT
CASSPPGQGINEKLFF
>TRBV20-1|TRBJ2-7|TRBD1|few
TGCAGTGCTAGAGATCCCTGGACAGGGGGTTACGAGCAGTACTTC
CSARDPWTGGYEQYF
>TRBV12-3/TRBV12-4|TRBJ1-6|TRBD1|few
TGTGCCAGCAGTACACAGGGGTCCAATTCACCCCTCCACTTT
CASSTQGSNSPLHF
>TRBV11-2|TRBJ2-1|.|many
TGTGCCAGCATCCGGGACGGGCTCGATGAGCAGTTCTTC
CASIRDGLDEQFF
>TRBV6-2/TRBV6-3|TRBJ1-2|.|many
TGTGCCAGCAGTATCCTTACAGGGACCGGCTACACCTTC
CASSILTGTGYTF
>TRBV5-6|TRBJ2-7|.|few
TGTGCCAGCAGGGACACCTTATCCTACGAGCAGTACTTC
CASRDTLSYEQYF
>TRBV5-1|TRBJ2-7|TRBD1|.
TGCGCCAGCAGCGGGATGGGACAGGGTGTCTACGAGCAGTACTTC
CASSGMGQGVYEQYF
>TRBV12-3/TRBV12-4|TRBJ2-7|.|many
TGTGCCAGCAGTTCGGGACCGTACTCCTACGAGCAGTACTTC
CASSSGPYSYEQYF
>TRBV5-1|TRBJ1-3|.|few
TGCGCCAGCCAGGAAAGCTCTGGAAACACCATATATTTT
CASQESSGNTIYF
>TRBV20-1|TRBJ2-5|TRBD2|many
TGCAGTGCTAGGTGGAGTAGCGGGGAGTTAGAGACCCAGTACTTC
CSARWSSGELETQYF
>TRBV11-1|TRBJ1-2|.|few
TGTGCCAGCAGCTTAGAGGGCAGGGCGCATGGCTACACCTTC
CASSLEGRAHGYTF
>TRBV4-1|TRBJ1-6|TRBD1|few
TGCGCCAGCAGCCTCCCACCGGGACAGGGGGCTTCACCCCTCCACTTT
CASSLPPGQGASPLHF
>TRBV27|TRBJ2-2|.|.
TGTGCCAGCAGTTTCTGGGTGACAGGCCCCGGGGAGCTGTTTTTT
CASSFWVTGPGELFF
>TRBV6-1|TRBJ1-2|.|few
TGTGCCAGCAGTGAAAATGTGGCCAACTCCCCCTATGGCTACACCTTC
CASSENVANSPYGYTF
>TRBV11-2|TRBJ1-2|.|.
TGTGCCAGCAGCCTACCCAGGGATTTTGGTGGCTACACCTTC
CASSLPRDFGGYTF
>TRBV19|TRBJ2-1|TRBD2|few
TGTGCCAGTAGTATAGGGGACTACAACTACAATGAGCAGTTCTTC
CASSIGDYNYNEQFF
>TRBV6-1|TRBJ1-2|.|many
TGTGCCAGCAGACAGGGCGAGTGGGATGGCTACACCTTC
CASRQGEWDGYTF
>TRBV7-8|TRBJ2-3|.|many
TGTGCCAGCAGCTTAGAGGGGCTAAGCACAGATACGCAGTATTTT
CASSLEGLSTDTQYF
>TRBV28|TRBJ2-4|.|many
TGTGCCAGCAGTTTATCCACCTTACTAGCCAAAAACATTCAGTACTTC
CASSLSTLLAKNIQYF
>TRBV5-1|TRBJ1-6|TRBD1|many
TGCGCCAGCAGCTTGGAGGGACAGGGATCACCCCTCCACTTT
CASSLEGQGSPLHF
>TRBV15|TRBJ1-5|.|few
TGTGCCACCAGCAGAGTAAGGGAACCCAATCAGCCCCAGCATTTT
CATSRVREPNQPQHF
>TRBV10-3|TRBJ2-3|.|few
TGTGCCATCAGTGAAGGTCTGAACACAGATACGCAGTATTTT
CAISEGLNTDTQYF
>TRBV24-1|TRBJ2-1|TRBD2|few
TGTGCCACCAAGCTAGCGGCTCCATACAATGAGCAGTTCTTC
CATKLAAPYNEQFF
>TRBV12-3/TRBV12-4|TRBJ1-1|.|.
TGTGCCAGCACCCTTCGCGGGGTGGGCACTGAAGCTTTCTTT
CASTLRGVGTEAFF
>TRBV7-2|TRBJ2-7|.|many
TGTGCCAGCAGCTTAGCAGGGGCCCCCTACGAGCAGTACTTC
CASSLAGAPYEQYF
>TRBV6-1|TRBJ1-1|TRBD1|many
TGTGCCAGCAATAAAGGACAGGAGGCCACTGAAGCTTTCTTT
CASNKGQEATEAFF
>TRBV7-6|TRBJ1-1|TRBD1|few
TGTGCCAGCAGAGGGGTTAGAGGGGGCGATTACATGAACACTGAAGCTTTCTTT
CASRGVRGGDYMNTEAFF
>TRBV4-1|TRBJ2-7|TRBD2|.
TGCGCCAGCAGCCAAGACACTAGCGGGTACTACGAGCAGTACTTC
CASSQDTSGYYEQYF
>TRBV19|TRBJ2-1|.|.
TGTGTCAGTAGTACTCAGTATGAGCAGTTCTTC
CVSSTQYEQFF
>TRBV29-1|TRBJ2-7|.|few
TGCAGCGTTGAAGACGGCGAGCAGTACTTC
CSVEDGEQYF
>TRBV19|TRBJ1-4|.|few
TGTGCCAGTAGTCCTAATCGGCGACGGAGGGATGAAAAACTGTTTTTT
CASSPNRRRRDEKLFF
>TRBV2|TRBJ1-2|.|many
TGTGCCAGCAGTGAAGACCTCGCCGAGGAGGGCTACACCTTC
CASSEDLAEEGYTF
>TRBV13|TRBJ1-5|.|.
TGTGCCAGCAGCTTAGGCCTAAGCACACAGCCCCAGCATTTT
CASSLGLSTQPQHF
>TRBV13|TRBJ2-3|.|many
TGTGCCAGCAGTCCTAGTTGGGAGGGCACAGATACGCAGTATTTT
CASSPSWEGTDTQYF
>TRBV11-3|TRBJ2-7|.|many
TGTGCCAGCAGCTTAGGTGACGGCTCCTACGAGCAGTACTTC
CASSLGDGSYEQYF
>TRBV6-1|TRBJ1-6|.|.
TGTGCCAGCAGTTCGACGGCTACACGGGGCTATAATTCACCCCTCCACTTT
CASSSTATRGYNSPLHF
>TRBV3-1|TRBJ2-3|TRBD2|many
TGTGCCAGCAGCCGGACTAGCGGGGGGGGGACAGATACGCAGTATTTT
CASSRTSGGGTDTQYF
>TRBV5-1|TRBJ2-3|TRBD2|many
TGCGCCAGCATCTCGGGGACTAACACAGATACGCAGTATTTT
CASISGTNTDTQYF
>TRBV6-5|TRBJ1-5|.|.
TGTGCCAGCAGGGTCGGGTCAAGCAATCAGCCCCAGCATTTT
CASRVGSSNQPQHF
>TRBV12-3/TRBV12-4|TRBJ2-2|TRBD2|few
TGTGCCAGCGGGGCGACGGGACTATCTTTTGGGGAGCTGTTTTTT
CASGATGLSFGELFF
>TRBV12-3/TRBV12-4|TRBJ1-4|.|few
TGTGCCAGCAGTTTTAGTCAGGGTTTTTCAACTAATGAAAAACTGTTTTTT
CASSFSQGFSTNEKLFF
>TRBV15|TRBJ1-4|TRBD1|.
TGTGCCACCAGCTACCGGACAGGGAACGAAAAACTGTTTTTT
CATSYRTGNEKLFF
>TRBV7-9|TRBJ2-7|TRBD2|.
TGTGCCAGCAGCCAAGAAATAGCGGGGATCTACAATGAGCAGTACTTC
CASSQEIAGIYNEQYF
>TRBV5-1|TRBJ1-2|.|.
TGCGCCAGCAGCAATTCCGGAGTGGTCTATGGCTACACCTTC
CASSNSGVVYGYTF
>TRBV7-3|TRBJ1-2|.|few
TGTGCCAGCAGCACCGTCGCCGGGGACGGATACGGCTACACCTTC
CASSTVAGDGYGYTF
>TRBV29-1|TRBJ2-7|.|many
TGCAGCGTTGCCGGCAACTCCTACGAGCAGTACTTC
CSVAGNSYEQYF
>TRBV6-1|TRBJ1-1|.|many
TGTGCCAGCACCCTAGGAACTGAAGCTTTCTTT
CASTLGTEAFF
>TRBV11-1|TRBJ2-2|.|many
TGTGCCAGCAGCAGCCAGCAACCCACCGGGGAGCTGTTTTTT
CASSSQQPTGELFF
>TRBV4-1|TRBJ2-2|TRBD2|.
TGCGCCAGCAGCCAACCACTAGCGGGGGGGCCCGGGGAGCTGTTTTTT
CASSQPLAGGPGELFF